The 6 T cell receptor beta chains given below trace back to one sample, sequenced in a study of a mutant IDH1 vaccine in newly diagnosed glioma. Sample time point: week 5, during vaccination. One vaccine dose held 300 ug of mutant IDH1 20-mer peptide and came with topical imiquimod. No antigen has been assigned to these receptors. Using immunoSEQ multiplex PCR, the repertoire was profiled, and TCRdb retains in-frame clones only, with some absent. The table includes 25,000 to 30,000 clones, roughly nine tenths detected once. The input for sequencing was peripheral blood mononuclear cells (PBMCs), taken from a glioma patient whose treatment included an IDH1 peptide vaccine. The origin of the receptors is a woman aged 40-49 years with glioma. Some clones in this sample may be carry-over from other donors' samples.

The chain uses TRBV5-8 and TRBJ1-6; D uncertain. The length of the CDR3 is 15 residues. The V end was cut by 0 bases, the J end by 7 bases, with 11 bases between. Germline-derived CDR1 and CDR2 are SGHTS and YDEGEE. The CDR3 region is CASSLDRRTNSPLHF. The CDR3 nucleotides are TGTGCCAGCAGCTTGGACCGACGGACCAATTCACCCCTCCACTTT.

The V and J genes are TRBV15 and TRBJ1-5; the D is unclear. CDR3 length equals 16 residues. Germline V gene lookup returns CDR1 LNHNV and CDR2 YYDKDF (reference sequence). With 5 bases removed from V and 3 bases from J, the gap between germline ends came to 17 bases. In nucleotides, the CDR3 is TGTGCCACCAGCTATGCCGAAAGGGAGTACAATCAGCCCCAGCATTTT. Translation gives CATSYAEREYNQPQHF. The whole variable domain, filled in from reference TRBV15 and TRBJ1-5, reads DAMVIQNPRYQVTQFGKPVTLSCSQTLNHNVMYWYQQKSSQAPKLLFHYYDKDFNNEADTPDNFQSRRPNTSFCFLDIRSPGLGDTAMYLCATSYAEREYNQPQHFGDGTRLSIL.

The chain combines TRBV13 with TRBJ1-1, with 8 bases that match TRBD1. Per germline, CDR1 PRHDT and CDR2 FYEKMQ (reference sequence). This CDR3 is built from 14 residues. The V segment lost 4 bases and the J segment 4 bases; nucleotides outside the gene matches: 5. The CDR3 loop is CASSSGQGFTEAFF. CDR3 in DNA: TGTGCCAGCAGCTCTGGACAGGGCTTCACTGAAGCTTTCTTT.

The chain links TRBV11-1 to TRBJ1-4; D is ambiguous. The CDR3 covers 12 residues. Germline CDR1 SGHAT, CDR2 FQDESV (reference sequence). Trimming pared 5 bases from V and 5 bases from J, leaving 6 bases between. CDR3 nucleotides: TGTGCCAGCAGCGATAGAAATGAAAAACTGTTTTTT. It codes for CASSDRNEKLFF.

The CDR3 loop is CASSDGWGSGGNEQYF. CDR3 nucleotides: TGTGCCAGCAGTGATGGTTGGGGGAGCGGGGGGAACGAGCAGTACTTC. The chain is built from TRBV6-1 and TRBJ2-7, with 9 bases matching TRBD2. CDR1 and CDR2 from the germline V gene are MNHNS and SASEGT. The CDR3 extends over 16 amino acids. The junction had 11 bases not matched to a gene; V was cut back by 3 bases and J by 5 bases.

The J gene is TRBJ2-7, the V gene TRBV4-1; D unclear. V was pared by 1 base and J by 0 bases, with 10 bases between. This CDR3 comprises 15 residues. CDR1 is MGHRA and CDR2 is YSYEKL in the germline V gene. The CDR3 region is CASSQVNSVSYEQYF. The CDR3 bases are TGCGCCAGCAGCCAAGTAAACAGCGTCTCCTACGAGCAGTACTTC.